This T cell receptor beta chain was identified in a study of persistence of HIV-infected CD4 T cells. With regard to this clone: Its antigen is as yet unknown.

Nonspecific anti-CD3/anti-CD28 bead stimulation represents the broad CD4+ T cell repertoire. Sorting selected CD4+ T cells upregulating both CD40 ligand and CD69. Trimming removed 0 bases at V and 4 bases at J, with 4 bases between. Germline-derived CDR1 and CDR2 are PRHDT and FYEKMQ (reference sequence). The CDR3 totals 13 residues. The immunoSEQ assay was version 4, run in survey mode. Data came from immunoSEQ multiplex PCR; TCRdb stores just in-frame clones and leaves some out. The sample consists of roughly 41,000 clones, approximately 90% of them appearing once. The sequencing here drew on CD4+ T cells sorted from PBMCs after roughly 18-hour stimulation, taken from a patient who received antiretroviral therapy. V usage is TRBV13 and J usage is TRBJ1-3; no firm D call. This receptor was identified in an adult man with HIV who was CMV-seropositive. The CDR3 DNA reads TGTGCCAGCAGCTTAGGAAGAGGAAACACCATATATTTT. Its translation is CASSLGRGNTIYF.